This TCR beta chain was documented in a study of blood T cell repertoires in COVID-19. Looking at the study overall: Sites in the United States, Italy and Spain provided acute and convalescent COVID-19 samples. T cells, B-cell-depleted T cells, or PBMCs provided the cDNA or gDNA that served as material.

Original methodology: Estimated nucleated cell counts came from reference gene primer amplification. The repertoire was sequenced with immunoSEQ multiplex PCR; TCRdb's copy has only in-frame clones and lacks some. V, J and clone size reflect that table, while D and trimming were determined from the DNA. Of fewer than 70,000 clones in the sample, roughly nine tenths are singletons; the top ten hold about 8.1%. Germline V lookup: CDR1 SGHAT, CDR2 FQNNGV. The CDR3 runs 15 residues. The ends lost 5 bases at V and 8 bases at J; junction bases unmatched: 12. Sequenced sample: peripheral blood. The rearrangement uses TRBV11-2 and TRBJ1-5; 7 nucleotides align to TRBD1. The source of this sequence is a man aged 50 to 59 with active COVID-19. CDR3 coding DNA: TGTGCCAGCAGCGATCGGACAGGTTTCCTGGAGCCCCAGCATTTT. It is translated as CASSDRTGFLEPQHF.